Detailed here is one T cell receptor beta chain. The data are from a study of cytomegalovirus exposure and HLA in healthy donors. Primers: 60 Vbeta forward and 13 Jbeta reverse. The repertoire was sequenced with immunoSEQ multiplex PCR; TCRdb's copy has only in-frame clones and lacks some. The sample records roughly 200,000 clones, 87% being singletons. Trimming removed 4 bases from V and 2 bases from J; junction bases left unmatched: 2. CDR3 length: 14 amino acids. Germline-derived CDR1 and CDR2 are SGHRS and YFSETQ. The receptor's source is a man aged 25 to 45 in good health and CMV-seronegative. The source material was PBMCs. This chain joins TRBV5-1 and TRBJ2-3; 9 bases are shared with TRBD2. CDR3 amino acids: CASSAGLATDTQYF. The CDR3 DNA reads TGCGCCAGCAGCGCGGGACTAGCCACAGATACGCAGTATTTT.